This T cell receptor (beta chain) was profiled in a study of OX40 agonist ivuxolimab in advanced cancers. Study background: Of the participants, under 50% had some prior anti-PD-1, anti-PD-L1 or anti-CTLA-4 therapy, which was allowed.

V gave up 5 bases and J gave up 5 bases, with 12 bases separating them. Germline V gene lookup returns CDR1 SGHTA and CDR2 FQGNSA. The CDR3 extends over 13 amino acids. Researchers took blood at baseline, on cycle 4 day 1, and on cycle 7 day 1. Generated by immunoSEQ multiplex PCR, the TCRdb table keeps only in-frame clones and is missing some. The sample has about 80,000 clones, around 86% seen once. This receptor was taken from an adult with an advanced solid tumor such as melanoma, head and neck, liver or kidney cancer. This specimen consisted of CD4+ or CD8+ T cells sorted from blood, obtained in a trial of the OX40 agonist ivuxolimab. J is TRBJ1-2 and V is TRBV7-2, with D perhaps TRBD1 (5 bases). CDR3 amino acids: CASSIDRNYGYTF. The CDR3 DNA follows: TGTGCCAGCAGCATTGACAGAAATTATGGCTACACCTTC.